The 2 T cell receptor beta chains below were found in one sample sequenced in a study of blood T cell repertoires in COVID-19. Here immunoSEQ multiplex PCR was the method, and the copy in TCRdb shows in-frame clones only, minus some. The sample includes fewer than 300,000 clones, roughly 90% of them seen just once. Material: peripheral blood. These receptors were collected from a man aged 60-69 years who had recovered from COVID-19.

The rearrangement links TRBV24-1 to TRBJ1-1, with 9 nucleotides matching TRBD1. This CDR3 has 21 residues. CDR1 is KGHDR and CDR2 is SFDVKD in the germline V gene. V lost 4 bases, J lost 1 base, and 21 bases stayed unmatched. CDR3 loop: CATSELSAEFRDREANTEAFF. The CDR3 region has the DNA TGTGCCACCAGTGAATTGTCGGCAGAGTTCCGGGACAGGGAAGCGAACACTGAAGCTTTCTTT.

The V call is TRBV19, the J call TRBJ2-1; no firm D call. V was pared by 5 bases and J by 10 bases, with 12 bases between. The CDR3 has 12 amino acids. Germline CDR1 LNHDA, CDR2 SQIVND (reference sequence). CDR3 loop: CASSPSKAEQFF. The CDR3 DNA is TGTGCCAGTAGTCCTAGTAAGGCGGAGCAGTTCTTC.